The 31 T cell receptor beta chains below were found in one sample sequenced in a study of tumor and adjacent non-tumor tissue in lung cancer listed by TCRdb under 2018. Libraries were made using multiplex PCR. The instrument given in TCRdb is Illumina HiSeq 2500. TCRbeta libraries were constructed through three rounds of nested PCR with primers (Table S4) according to protocols modified from ARM-PCR. The raw public data were reprocessed by TCRdb itself: fastp quality trimming at Q25, MiXCR clonotype calling, in-frame beta chains only. Rows merge per CDR3 protein into single entries with the most common DNA and genes. Counted in this sample were 65,000 to 75,000 distinct CDR3 sequences; less than 80% of them appeared once. Of the sample, over 25% is held by the ten largest clones. RNA was extracted from bulk unsorted tissue and checked for quality with a NanoDrop ND-1000 and an Agilent 2100. Sequenced input: lung tumor tissue. The receptor set was obtained from a man between 60 and 75 years old with non-small cell lung cancer.

The rearrangement links TRBV5-5 to TRBJ1-5, with D hard to call. CDR1 is SGHKS and CDR2 is YYEKEE in the germline V gene (reference sequence). The CDR3 is 17 residues long. Trimming removed 1 base at V and 0 bases at J, with 14 bases between. The CDR3 region is CASSLFVGIYSNQPQHF. As DNA, the CDR3 is TGTGCCAGCAGCTTGTTTGTGGGGATTTATAGCAATCAGCCCCAGCATTTT.

Note on this clonotype: The CDR3 ends on some other residue instead of the conserved phenylalanine or tryptophan, so this is likely a read error. J is TRBJ2-3 and V is TRBV20-1, with 7 bases identical to TRBD2. Germline V lookup: CDR1 DFQATT, CDR2 SNEGSKA (reference sequence). The CDR3 runs to 14 residues. The CDR3 nucleotides read TGCATTGCTCACACTAGCGCCTACACAGATACGCAGTATAAT. This translates into CIAHTSAYTDTQYN.

Turning to this clonotype: Mismatch with germline at one junction end may stem from a read error. V is TRBV10-3 and J is TRBJ2-6, with 9 bases aligning to TRBD2. Per germline, CDR1 ENHRY and CDR2 SYGVKD. This CDR3 region has 20 residues. DNA for the CDR3: TGTGTCATCAGTGACCATGGGACTTGCGGGAGGGACTCTGCGGCCAACGTCCTGACTTTC. Its protein is CVISDHGTCGRDSAANVLTF.

The V gene is TRBV6-2 or TRBV6-3, the J gene TRBJ2-3; D may correspond to TRBD1 or TRBD2 (5 bases each). The CDR3 consists of 15 residues. Trimming removed 2 bases at V and 7 bases at J, with 16 bases between. Germline V gives CDR1 MNHEY, CDR2 SVGEGT. The CDR3 DNA reads as TGTGCCAGCAGTTACATGGGACCCATAACAAATACGCAGTATTTT. This translates into CASSYMGPITNTQYF.

This clonotype occurred a few times. Given the absence of the conserved phenylalanine or tryptophan at the CDR3 end, a read error is likely. V and J are TRBV20-1 and TRBJ2-1, with 8 bases that match TRBD2. The germline V gene has CDR1 DFQATT and CDR2 SNEGSKA (reference sequence). V lost 2 bases to trimming and J lost 6 bases; unmatched junction nucleotides: 9. CDR3 length equals 15 residues. The CDR3 protein is CSARIRAGASNEQFS. DNA of the CDR3: TGCAGTGCTAGAATTAGAGCGGGAGCCAGCAATGAGCAGTTCTCC.

Concerning this clonotype itself: The CDR3 ends on some other residue instead of the conserved phenylalanine or tryptophan, so this is likely a read error. This rearrangement joins TRBV11-2 to TRBJ2-1; D is unclear. Germline CDR1 and CDR2: SGHAT and FQNNGV. Trimming pared 1 base from V and 10 bases from J, leaving 14 bases between. The length of the CDR3 is 14 residues. The CDR3 here is CASSLGPAASEQFC. CDR3 coding DNA: TGTGCCAGCAGCTTAGGTCCGGCAGCCTCCGAGCAGTTCTGC.

Notes on this clonotype: A much larger clone lies one base from this, so it may be a read error. This rearrangement joins TRBV20-1 to TRBJ2-7; TRBD2 aligns across 9 bases. The CDR3 is 15 amino acids. The germline CDR1 and CDR2 sequences are DFQATT and SNEGSKA (reference sequence). Trimming cost V 5 bases and J 4 bases; bases outside gene matches: 12. CDR3 coding DNA: TGCAGTGCTCACATTAATAGCGGGAGCGGGTACGAGCAGTACTTC. The encoded protein is CSAHINSGSGYEQYF.

As to this clonotype: The germline gene is not matched at one end of the junction; a read error may be the cause. V usage is TRBV6-1 and J usage is TRBJ2-1; D is undetermined. The CDR3 contains 11 residues. Germline lookup yields CDR1 MNHNS and CDR2 SASEGT. CDR3 sequence: CASSAYDKQFF. The CDR3 coding sequence is TGTGCCAGCAGTGCGTATGATAAGCAATTCTTC.

Comment on this clonotype: Germline is not matched at one junction end, which may reflect a read error. This chain links TRBV29-1 with TRBJ2-1; D is unresolved. This CDR3 comprises 13 residues. Germline-derived CDR1 and CDR2 are SQVTM and ANQGSEA. The CDR3 reads CSVEQSSYSEQFF. The CDR3 DNA reads as TGCAGTGTTGAACAGAGCTCCTACAGTGAGCAGTTCTTC.

The chain is built from TRBV6-2 or TRBV6-3 and TRBJ2-2, with 7 bases identical to TRBD2. V gave up 10 bases and J gave up 3 bases; unmatched junction bases: 11. Germline assignment: CDR1 MNHEY and CDR2 SVGEGT. CDR3 size: 15 residues. In nucleotides, the CDR3 is TGTGCCAACCCTAGCGGATCAATGGACACCGGGGAGCTGTTTTTT. It codes for CANPSGSMDTGELFF.

This clonotype was picked up many times. CDR3 amino acids: CASSLGSSSGSWSYEQYF. CDR3 DNA: TGTGCCAGCAGCTTGGGGTCCTCTAGCGGGAGTTGGTCCTACGAGCAGTACTTC. V usage is TRBV11-2 and J usage is TRBJ2-7; 10 bases map to TRBD2. Germline CDR1 and CDR2: SGHAT and FQNNGV. This CDR3 is 18 amino acids long. The trim removed 3 bases at V and 1 base at J, leaving 12 bases unmatched.

To note about this clonotype: One junction end does not reproduce the germline sequence, and a read error may be involved. The chain links TRBV11-2 to TRBJ2-3; TRBD2 might be the D (6 bases). Germline V gene lookup returns CDR1 SGHAT and CDR2 FQNNGV. CDR3 length: 16 amino acids. The CDR3: CASSFGLTDITDTQYF. CDR3 in DNA: TGTGCCAGCAGCTTTGGACTAACGGACATCACAGATACCCAGTATTTT.

On this clonotype itself: A read error may produce the germline difference seen at one junction end. The CDR3, as DNA: TGTGCCAGCTGTTACTCCAGAAGATCTGGAAACATCATATATTTT. It specifies CASCYSRRSGNIIYF. The V call is TRBV6-5, the J call TRBJ1-3; D remains ambiguous. CDR1 is MNHEY and CDR2 is SVGAGI in the germline V gene. The CDR3 loop spans 15 amino acids.

Concerning this clonotype: A read error may produce the germline difference seen at one junction end. This rearrangement joins TRBV28 to TRBJ2-7; D may match TRBD1 or TRBD2 (5 bases each). Germline V gene lookup returns CDR1 MDHEN and CDR2 SYDVKM. The CDR3 is 16 residues long. CDR3 in amino acids: CASCLRPGHWTYEQYF. CDR3 DNA: TGTGCCAGCTGTTTACGTCCGGGGCATTGGACTTACGAGCAGTACTTC.

This clonotype was counted ten times or more. The V gene is TRBV20-1, the J gene TRBJ2-3; D call uncertain. The CDR3 runs 15 residues. The V end lost 0 bases, the J end lost 2 bases, and 12 bases lay between the germline ends. The germline gives CDR1 DFQATT, CDR2 SNEGSKA (reference sequence). CDR3 sequence (DNA): TGCAGTGCTAGAGACCGACTGATCTTCACAGATACGCAGTATTTT. This codes for CSARDRLIFTDTQYF.

As regards this clonotype: The conserved phenylalanine or tryptophan normally closing the CDR3 is absent here, so this likely arose from a read error. V gene TRBV6-1 combines with J gene TRBJ1-3, with no clear D. CDR3 length: 15 amino acids. Germline V gene sequence: CDR1 MNHNS, CDR2 SASEGT. The CDR3 DNA is TGTGCTAGCAGTGAGACCGCCGGCTCTGGAAACACCATATATTAT. It specifies CASSETAGSGNTIYY.

Worth noting for this clonotype: Germline is not matched at one junction end, which may reflect a read error. V and J are TRBV11-3 and TRBJ2-1, with a weak D call TRBD2 (5 bases). This CDR3 is 13 amino acids long. Germline assignment: CDR1 SGHNT and CDR2 YENEEA. Here the CDR3 DNA reads TGTGCCAGCAACTTAGGACTTAACAATGAGCAGTTCTTC. As protein: CASNLGLNNEQFF.

A note on this clonotype: A read error may produce the germline difference seen at one junction end. The chain recombines TRBV20-1 with TRBJ2-2; the match to TRBD2 covers 13 bases. The germline gives CDR1 DFQATT, CDR2 SNEGSKA (reference sequence). CDR3 length equals 17 residues. The chain's CDR3 is CSASGGLAGLNTGEVFF. The CDR3 DNA sequence: TGCAGTGCCTCTGGGGGACTAGCGGGGTTGAACACCGGGGAGGTGTTTTTT.

There are a few counts of this clonotype. This could be a read error, since a much larger clone is one nucleotide away. V gene TRBV20-1 combines with J gene TRBJ2-2, with TRBD1 as a possible D gene (6 bases). The CDR3 runs to 15 residues. Trimming pared 0 bases from V and 3 bases from J, leaving 11 bases between. The germline CDR1 and CDR2 sequences are DFQATT and SNEGSKA (reference sequence). The chain's CDR3 is CSARDRGEDTGELFF. In DNA form, the CDR3 reads TGCAGTGCTAGAGACAGGGGAGAGGACACCGGGGAGCTGTTTTTT.

Details on this clonotype: At one boundary the junction diverges from the germline segment, which might be a read error. The rearrangement links TRBV28 to TRBJ2-2, with 9 bases lining up with TRBD2. Looked up from germline, CDR1 is MDHEN and CDR2 is SYDVKM. The CDR3 is made up of 14 amino acids. Written as DNA, the CDR3 is TGTGTCAGCAGTAGCGGGAGTCGCACCGGGGAGCAGTTTTTT. Protein sequence: CVSSSGSRTGEQFF. The complete variable domain, with remaining parts taken from reference TRBV28 and TRBJ2-2, reads DVKVTQSSRYLVKRTGEKVFLECVQDMDHENMFWYRQDPGLGLRLIYFSYDVKMKEKGDIPEGYSVSREKKERFSLILESASTNQTSMYLCVSSSGSRTGEQFFGEGSRLTVL.

The chain uses TRBV6-1 and TRBJ2-1; D unresolved. Trimming took off 10 bases at V and 1 base at J, with 14 bases between the two ends. The germline V gene has CDR1 MNHNS and CDR2 SASEGT. CDR3 length equals 14 residues. The CDR3 sequence is CANTLGSSYNEQFF. In DNA form, the CDR3 reads TGTGCCAACACTCTGGGAAGTTCCTACAATGAGCAGTTCTTC.

As regards this clonotype: A junction end diverges from the germline sequence, so it may reflect a read error. The chain employs TRBV20-1 and TRBJ2-7, with D maybe TRBD2 (5 bases). This CDR3 has 17 amino acids. CDR1 and CDR2 (germline): DFQATT, SNEGSKA (reference sequence). The DNA for the CDR3 is TGCAGCGCTAGGGCCCTAACGAGTCAGAGGGATTCCTACGAGCGGTACTTC. As protein: CSARALTSQRDSYERYF.

Regarding this clonotype: A junction boundary mismatches the germline segment, possibly from a read error. This rearrangement joins TRBV20-1 to TRBJ2-7; no clear D gene. CDR3 length: 14 residues. The V gene's germline CDR1 is DFQATT and CDR2 SNEGSKA (reference sequence). The CDR3 spells CSVRVGFKIYEQYF. DNA of the CDR3: TGCAGTGTTAGAGTGGGATTTAAGATCTACGAGCAGTACTTC.

A remark on this clonotype: Its ends do not fully match the called genes, so a read error is possible. The chain carries TRBV14 and TRBJ1-6; no clear D gene. Germline CDR1 SGHDN, CDR2 FVKESK. The CDR3 is 15 amino acids. The CDR3 spells CASSQDLQDNSALHF. The CDR3 DNA follows: TGTGCCAGCAGCCAAGATCTCCAGGATAATTCAGCCCTCCATTTT.

This chain joins TRBV11-3 and TRBJ2-1; D is possibly TRBD2 (5 bases). Trimming stripped 2 bases from V and 2 bases from J, with 28 bases between. This CDR3 has 21 amino acids. Germline V CDR1 and CDR2: SGHNT, YENEEA. CDR3 in amino acids: CASSLMYGTRRVAVAYNEQFF. DNA for the CDR3: TGTGCCAGCAGCTTAATGTACGGTACTAGGCGCGTGGCCGTGGCCTACAATGAGCAGTTCTTC.

In the case of this clonotype: At one end, the junction sequence differs from germline, possibly due to a read error. The chain couples TRBV5-4 to TRBJ2-3, with 8 nucleotides matching TRBD2. Germline loops: CDR1 SGHNT, CDR2 YYREEE (reference sequence). The CDR3 is made up of 16 amino acids. DNA of the CDR3: TGTGCCAGCAGCCCTATCAAGCGGGAGCCGGGCGATATGCAGTATTTT. Encoded protein: CASSPIKREPGDMQYF. Full variable domain (remainder filled in from reference TRBV5-4 and TRBJ2-3): ETGVTQSPTHLIKTRGQQVTLRCSSQSGHNTVSWYQQALGQGPQFIFQYYREEENGRGNFPPRFSGLQFPNYSSELNVNALELDDSALYLCASSPIKREPGDMQYFGPGTRLTVL.

The chain combines TRBV2 with TRBJ2-7; 8 nucleotides line up with TRBD1. The CDR3 runs 15 residues. Germline assignment: CDR1 SNHLY and CDR2 FYNNEI. V trimming: 2 bases; J trimming: 2 bases; junction bases outside the gene matches: 5. CDR3: CASSERDRWAYEQYF. For the CDR3, the DNA is TGTGCCAGCAGTGAAAGGGACAGGTGGGCCTACGAGCAGTACTTC.

The count of this clonotype is one. One base away lies a much larger clone, so this may be a sequencing read error. The genes are TRBV6-5 and TRBJ1-2, with a tentative D call TRBD1 (6 bases). This CDR3 is built from 14 residues. Germline CDR1 and CDR2: MNHEY and SVGAGI. In nucleotides, the CDR3 is TGTGTCAGCAGACCTCGGACAGTCCTCAATGGCTACACCTTC. Protein: CVSRPRTVLNGYTF.

Details on this clonotype: A much larger clone differs from this one at a single base, so this may be a read error. V and J are TRBV6-1 and TRBJ1-2; D is unclear. Trimming took 8 bases from V and 5 from J, leaving 15 bases between them. In germline, CDR1 is MNHNS, CDR2 SASEGT. This CDR3 spans 13 amino acids. In nucleotides, the CDR3 is TGTGCCAGCGAAATTACCTTCTTATATGGCTACACCTTC. Protein product: CASEITFLYGYTF.

In the case of this clonotype: Sequence at one end of the junction differs from germline and may be a read error. The chain carries TRBV6-5 and TRBJ2-7, with a possible D match to TRBD2 (6 bases). The CDR3 has 15 residues. Germline CDR1 is MNHEY and CDR2 is SVGAGI. CDR3: CTSSYSRRETTEQYF. CDR3 DNA: TGTACCAGCAGTTACTCGAGACGGGAGACGACCGAGCAGTACTTT.

At least ten counts were recorded for this clonotype. This chain links TRBV10-2 with TRBJ2-5; 13 bases fit TRBD2. The CDR3 totals 21 residues. The germline V gene encodes CDR1 WSHSY and CDR2 SAAADI. The V and J ends lost 3 bases and 1 base, in that order; junction bases with no gene match: 17. CDR3 sequence (DNA): TGCGCCAGCAGTGAAAGGATGCCGGGACTAGCGGGAACCAAGTCCCAAGAGACCCAGTACTTC. Amino acid sequence: CASSERMPGLAGTKSQETQYF.